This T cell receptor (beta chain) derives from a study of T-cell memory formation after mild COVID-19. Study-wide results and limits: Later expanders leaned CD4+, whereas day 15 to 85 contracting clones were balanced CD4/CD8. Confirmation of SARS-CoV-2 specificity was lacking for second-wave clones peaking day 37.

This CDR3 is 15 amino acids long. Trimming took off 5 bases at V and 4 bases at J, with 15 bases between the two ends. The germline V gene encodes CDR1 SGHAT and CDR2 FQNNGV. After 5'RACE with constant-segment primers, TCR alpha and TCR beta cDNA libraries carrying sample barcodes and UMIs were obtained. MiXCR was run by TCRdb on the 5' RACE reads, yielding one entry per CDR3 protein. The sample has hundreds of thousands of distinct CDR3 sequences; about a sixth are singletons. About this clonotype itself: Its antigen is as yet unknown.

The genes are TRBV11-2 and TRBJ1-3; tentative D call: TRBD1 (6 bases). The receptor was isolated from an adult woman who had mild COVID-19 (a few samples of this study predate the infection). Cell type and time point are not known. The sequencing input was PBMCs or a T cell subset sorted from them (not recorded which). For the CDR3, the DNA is TGTGCCAGCAGCGAACGCGCTACAGGGGGAAACACCATATATTTT. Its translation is CASSERATGGNTIYF.